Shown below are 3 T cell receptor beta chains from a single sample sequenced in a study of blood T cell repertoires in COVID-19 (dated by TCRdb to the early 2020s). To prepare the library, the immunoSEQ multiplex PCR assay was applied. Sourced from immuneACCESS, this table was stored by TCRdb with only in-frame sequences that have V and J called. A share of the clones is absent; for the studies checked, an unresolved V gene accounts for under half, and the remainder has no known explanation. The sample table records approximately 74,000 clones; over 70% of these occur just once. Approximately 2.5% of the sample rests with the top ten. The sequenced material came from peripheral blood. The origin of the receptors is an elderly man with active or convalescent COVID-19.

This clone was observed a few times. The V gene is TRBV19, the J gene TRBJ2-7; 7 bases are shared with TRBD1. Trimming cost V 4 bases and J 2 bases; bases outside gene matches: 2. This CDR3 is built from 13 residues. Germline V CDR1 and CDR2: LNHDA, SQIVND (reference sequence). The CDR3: CASSSQGAYEQYF. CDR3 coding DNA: TGTGCCAGTAGTAGTCAGGGGGCCTACGAGCAGTACTTC.

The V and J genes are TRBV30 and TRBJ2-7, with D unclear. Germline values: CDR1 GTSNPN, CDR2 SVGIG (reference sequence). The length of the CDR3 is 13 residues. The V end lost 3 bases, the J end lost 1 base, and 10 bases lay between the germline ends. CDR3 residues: CAWRAGSSYEQYF. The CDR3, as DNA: TGTGCCTGGAGGGCAGGAAGTTCCTACGAGCAGTACTTC.

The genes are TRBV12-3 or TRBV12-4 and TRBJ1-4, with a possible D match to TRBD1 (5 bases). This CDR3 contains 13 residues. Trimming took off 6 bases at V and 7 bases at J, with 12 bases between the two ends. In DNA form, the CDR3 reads TGTGCCAGCAGCATCCGGGGGGTTGAAAAACTGTTTTTT. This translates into CASSIRGVEKLFF.